These 9 T cell receptor beta chains share one sample of origin, sequenced in a study of PD-1 blockade in classical Hodgkin lymphoma. Every one of the patients relapsed after autologous stem cell transplantation (brentuximab vedotin exposure was variable). The assay was immunoSEQ multiplex PCR, and TCRdb's table has in-frame clones only and misses some. This table has roughly 70,000 clones, 71% appearing once. The sample was peripheral blood mononuclear cells (PBMCs), taken before the second cycle of nivolumab. These TCRs come from a human donor with classical Hodgkin lymphoma.

The chain joins TRBV4-1 to TRBJ2-5, with D possibly TRBD1 on 5 matching bases. Germline V gene sequence: CDR1 MGHRA, CDR2 YSYEKL. The ends were cut back, 0 bases at V and 5 bases at J, with 16 bases in the middle. The CDR3 loop spans 16 amino acids. CDR3 sequence: CASSQDKGREGETQYF. The CDR3 DNA is TGCGCCAGCAGCCAAGATAAGGGCAGGGAAGGGGAGACCCAGTACTTC.

The V and J genes are TRBV15 and TRBJ1-5; D gene unclear. The germline V gene encodes CDR1 LNHNV and CDR2 YYDKDF (reference sequence). Trimming removed 0 bases at V and 6 bases at J, with 18 bases between. This CDR3 contains 17 residues. The CDR3, as DNA: TGTGCCACCAGCAGAGATAGTGTCCAGGCCAGTGGTCAGCCCCAGCATTTT. This encodes CATSRDSVQASGQPQHF.

The chain uses TRBV29-1 and TRBJ1-1, with D possibly TRBD1 on 5 matching bases. V was clipped by 3 bases and J by 5 bases, with 22 bases between them. Germline CDR1 reads SQVTM; CDR2 reads ANQGSEA. The CDR3 contains 16 residues. CDR3 nucleotide sequence: TGCAGCGTTGAGGGGTCGGCCGCAGGGATGGGGACTGAAGCTTTCTTT. Its translation is CSVEGSAAGMGTEAFF.

This rearrangement joins TRBV19 to TRBJ1-1; 7 nucleotides agree with TRBD1. This CDR3 region has 17 residues. The germline gives CDR1 LNHDA, CDR2 SQIVND (reference sequence). J lost 7 bases, V lost 4 bases, and 18 bases had no gene match. The CDR3: CASSRQPGQHFRFEAFF. The DNA for the CDR3 is TGTGCCAGTAGTAGACAACCGGGACAGCATTTTCGGTTTGAAGCTTTCTTT.

The chain couples TRBV5-1 to TRBJ2-5; 10 bases match TRBD1. Trimming took 4 bases from V and 1 from J; bases not matched to a gene: 7. Germline values: CDR1 SGHRS, CDR2 YFSETQ. The CDR3 sequence is 16 residues long. The CDR3 nucleotides are TGCGCCAGCAGCCGCGCAGGACAGGGGGGCCAAGAGACCCAGTACTTC. Protein: CASSRAGQGGQETQYF.

The chain carries TRBV9 and TRBJ1-3; 7 bases align to TRBD1. This CDR3 is 15 amino acids long. Germline V gene data show CDR1 as SGDLS and CDR2 as YYNGEE. J was trimmed by 1 base and V by 3 bases; bases with no gene match: 4. The CDR3 protein is CASSASGGSGNTIYF. The CDR3 DNA reads as TGTGCCAGCAGCGCATCAGGGGGATCTGGAAACACCATATATTTT.

The chain uses TRBV6-5 and TRBJ1-5, with D possibly being TRBD1 (5 bases). Deletions cut 7 bases from V and 4 bases from J, with 11 bases between. The CDR3 is made up of 13 amino acids. CDR1 MNHEY and CDR2 SVGAGI come from the germline V gene. The CDR3 bases are TGTGCCAGCAAAGGGGCCCAGAATCAGCCCCAGCATTTT. This encodes CASKGAQNQPQHF.

The chain combines TRBV5-6 with TRBJ2-5, with D tentatively TRBD2 (6 bases). V lost 2 bases and J lost 5, with 13 bases in between. The CDR3 runs to 14 residues. Germline lookup yields CDR1 SGHDT and CDR2 YYEEEE. The CDR3 region is CASSFGGTFETQYF. Written as DNA, the CDR3 is TGTGCCAGCAGCTTTGGGGGGACGTTCGAGACCCAGTACTTC. The variable domain in full, with the rest retrieved from reference TRBV5-6 and TRBJ2-5, is DAGVTQSPTHLIKTRGQQVTLRCSPKSGHDTVSWYQQALGQGPQFIFQYYEEEERQRGNFPDRFSGHQFPNYSSELNVNALLLGDSALYLCASSFGGTFETQYFGPGTRLLVL.

This chain links TRBV5-6 with TRBJ2-5; 10 nucleotides agree with TRBD1. The CDR3 is 14 amino acids. J gave up 5 bases and V 4 bases, and 5 bases lay outside the gene matches. Germline V CDR1 and CDR2: SGHDT, YYEEEE. The CDR3, as DNA: TGTGCCAGCAGCGGGACAGGGGTGCGCGAGACCCAGTACTTC. Protein product: CASSGTGVRETQYF.